This T cell receptor (beta chain) was captured in a study of blood T cell repertoires in COVID-19. For the study at large: From the United States, Italy and Spain came samples of acute and convalescent COVID-19.

The assay was immunoSEQ multiplex PCR, and TCRdb's table has in-frame clones only and misses some. The data contain some 350,000 clones, approximately 87% of them singletons. Enrollees, roughly 18 to 90 years old, lived in fewer than 25 US areas. What the recovered Cohort 3 donors had was two negative PCRs, clearance, or symptom resolution. CDR3 length: 12 amino acids. The V gene's germline CDR1 is LNHDA and CDR2 SQIVND (reference sequence). With 2 bases removed from V and 8 bases from J, the gap between germline ends came to 9 bases. The sequence was collected from a woman aged 25 to 39 who had recovered from COVID-19. The V call is TRBV19, the J call TRBJ1-2, with a weak D call TRBD1 (6 bases). The sample taken for sequencing was PBMCs or T cells enriched from blood (not recorded which). Here the CDR3 DNA reads TGTGCCAGTAGTATATCAGGGGCCGGCTACACCTTC. Translation gives CASSISGAGYTF.